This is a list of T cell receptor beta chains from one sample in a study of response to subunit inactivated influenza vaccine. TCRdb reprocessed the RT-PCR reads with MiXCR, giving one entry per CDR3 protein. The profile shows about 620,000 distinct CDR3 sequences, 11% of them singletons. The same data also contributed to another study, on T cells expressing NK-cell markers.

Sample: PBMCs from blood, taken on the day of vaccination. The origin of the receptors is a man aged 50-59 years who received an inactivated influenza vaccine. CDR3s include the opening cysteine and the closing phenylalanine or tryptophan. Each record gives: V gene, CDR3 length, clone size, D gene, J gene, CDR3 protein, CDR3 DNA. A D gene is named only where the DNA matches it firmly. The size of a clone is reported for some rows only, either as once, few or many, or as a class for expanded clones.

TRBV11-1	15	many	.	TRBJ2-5	CASSLAGTSQETQYF	TGTGCCAGCAGCTTAGCTGGGACAAGCCAAGAGACCCAGTACTTC
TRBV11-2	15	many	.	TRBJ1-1	CASSPPGGKNTEAFF	TGTGCCAGCAGCCCCCCCGGGGGGAAGAACACTGAAGCTTTCTTT
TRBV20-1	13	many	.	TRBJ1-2	CSASLDSFYGYTF	TGCAGTGCTTCCCTGGACAGTTTCTATGGCTACACCTTC
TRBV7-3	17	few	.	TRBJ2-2	CASSSLPGLTNTGELFF	TGTGCCAGCAGCTCTCTACCGGGACTTACGAACACCGGGGAGCTGTTTTTT
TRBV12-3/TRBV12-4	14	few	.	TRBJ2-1	CATRQGLTDNEQFF	TGTGCCACCCGACAGGGACTAACTGACAATGAGCAGTTCTTC
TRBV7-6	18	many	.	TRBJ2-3	CASTKEPGPQTSTDTQYF	TGTGCCAGCACCAAAGAACCGGGACCTCAGACTAGCACAGATACGCAGTATTTT
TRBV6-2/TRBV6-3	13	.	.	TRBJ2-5	CASRLTGLETQYF	TGTGCCAGCAGACTAACAGGGTTGGAGACCCAGTACTTC
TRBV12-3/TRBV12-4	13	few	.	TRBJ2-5	CASRVGGVETQYF	TGTGCCAGCAGAGTGGGGGGCGTAGAGACCCAGTACTTC
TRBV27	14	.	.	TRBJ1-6	CASSFAGIDSPLHF	TGTGCCAGCAGTTTCGCGGGGATTGATTCACCCCTCCACTTT
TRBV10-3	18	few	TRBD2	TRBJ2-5	CAISEYWLAGELQETQYF	TGTGCCATCAGTGAGTATTGGCTAGCGGGAGAACTCCAAGAGACCCAGTACTTC
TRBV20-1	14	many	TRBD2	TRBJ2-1	CSARLGGVKNEQFF	TGCAGTGCTAGACTCGGGGGGGTTAAGAATGAGCAGTTCTTC
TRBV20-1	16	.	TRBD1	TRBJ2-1	CSAPRGQGVPYNEQFF	TGCAGTGCCCCGAGGGGGCAGGGAGTCCCCTACAATGAGCAGTTCTTC
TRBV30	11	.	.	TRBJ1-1	CAWDQEGEAFF	TGTGCCTGGGACCAGGAAGGTGAAGCTTTCTTT
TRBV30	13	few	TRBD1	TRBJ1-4	CAWRPGQGGKLFF	TGTGCCTGGAGACCGGGACAGGGTGGAAAACTGTTTTTT
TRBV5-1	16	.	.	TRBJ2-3	CASSRAQFAKPDTQYF	TGCGCCAGCAGCCGCGCACAGTTCGCAAAGCCAGATACGCAGTATTTT
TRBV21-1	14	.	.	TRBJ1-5	CASSEVQGNQPQHF	TGTGCCAGCAGCGAGGTACAGGGGAATCAGCCCCAGCATTTT
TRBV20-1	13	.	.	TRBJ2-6	CSGQDRGANVLTF	TGCAGTGGGCAAGACAGGGGGGCCAACGTCCTGACTTTC
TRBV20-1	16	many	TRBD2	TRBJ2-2	CSARLLAGGNTGELFF	TGCAGTGCTAGACTCCTAGCGGGGGGTAACACCGGGGAGCTGTTTTTT
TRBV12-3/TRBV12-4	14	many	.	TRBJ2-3	CASSLQLSTDTQYF	TGTGCCAGCAGTTTACAGCTTAGCACAGATACGCAGTATTTT
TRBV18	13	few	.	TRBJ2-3	CASSPTSGYTQYF	TGTGCCAGCTCCCCTACCTCGGGCTATACGCAGTATTTT
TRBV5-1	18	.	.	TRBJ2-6	CASSLAPSSRAGANVLTF	TGCGCCAGCAGCTTGGCTCCTTCGTCCCGGGCTGGGGCCAACGTCCTGACTTTC
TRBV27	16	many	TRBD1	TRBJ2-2	CASSTQGAANTGELFF	TGTGCCAGCAGTACACAGGGGGCCGCGAACACCGGGGAGCTGTTTTTT
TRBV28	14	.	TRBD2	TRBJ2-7	CASSSGLVPYEQYF	TGTGCCAGCAGTTCGGGACTAGTCCCCTACGAGCAGTACTTC
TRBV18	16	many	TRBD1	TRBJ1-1	CASSPTGVGGNTEAFF	TGTGCCAGCTCACCAACAGGGGTCGGTGGGAACACTGAAGCTTTCTTT
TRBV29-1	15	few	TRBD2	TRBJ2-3	CSVGLAGGVADTQYF	TGCAGCGTTGGACTAGCGGGAGGAGTTGCAGATACGCAGTATTTT
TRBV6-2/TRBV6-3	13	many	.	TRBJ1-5	CASTTRDGQPQHF	TGTGCCAGCACAACCCGAGACGGTCAGCCCCAGCATTTT
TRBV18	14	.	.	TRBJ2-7	CASSLGASTYEQYF	TGTGCCAGCTCACTTGGGGCTTCCACCTACGAGCAGTACTTC
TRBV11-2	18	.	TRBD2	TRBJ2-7	CASSLRTSGRGSSYEQYF	TGTGCCAGCAGCTTACGGACTAGCGGGAGGGGCTCCTCCTACGAGCAGTACTTC
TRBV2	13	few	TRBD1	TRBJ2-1	CASNQGAYNEQFF	TGTGCCAGCAACCAGGGGGCTTACAATGAGCAGTTCTTC
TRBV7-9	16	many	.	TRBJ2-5	CASSLIVWGGQETQYF	TGTGCCAGCAGCTTAATTGTGTGGGGTGGCCAAGAGACCCAGTACTTC
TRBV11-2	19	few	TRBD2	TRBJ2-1	CASSRTSGSGRSSYNEQFF	TGTGCCAGCAGCCGGACTAGCGGGAGTGGGAGGAGCTCCTACAATGAGCAGTTCTTC
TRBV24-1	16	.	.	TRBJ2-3	CATSDPGTDRTDTQYF	TGTGCCACCAGTGACCCCGGGACTGACCGCACAGATACGCAGTATTTT
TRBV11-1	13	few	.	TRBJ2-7	CASSLNGRGEQYF	TGTGCCAGCAGCTTAAACGGGAGAGGTGAGCAGTACTTC
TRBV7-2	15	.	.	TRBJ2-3	CASSSTGSRVDTQYF	TGTGCCAGCAGCTCCACAGGGAGCCGGGTAGATACGCAGTATTTT
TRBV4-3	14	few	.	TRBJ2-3	CASSPDSSTDTQYF	TGCGCCAGCAGCCCGGACAGCAGCACAGATACGCAGTATTTT
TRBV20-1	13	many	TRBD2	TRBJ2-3	CSAQTSGTDTQYF	TGCAGTGCTCAAACTAGCGGCACAGATACGCAGTATTTT
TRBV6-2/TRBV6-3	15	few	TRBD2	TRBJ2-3	CASSLAGGETDTQYF	TGTGCCAGCAGTCTAGCGGGAGGTGAGACAGATACGCAGTATTTT
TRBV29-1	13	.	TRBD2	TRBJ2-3	CAWTGTRTDTQYF	TGCGCTTGGACCGGGACTAGGACGGATACGCAGTATTTT
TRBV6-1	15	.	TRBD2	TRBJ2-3	CASSRIAGGPDTQYF	TGTGCCAGCAGCCGGATAGCGGGAGGGCCGGATACGCAGTATTTT